Listed here are 7 T cell receptor beta chains from one sample, sequenced in a study of cytomegalovirus exposure and HLA in healthy donors. 13 Jbeta primers and 60 Vbeta primers were used for the PCR. Clones were sequenced by immunoSEQ multiplex PCR, and TCRdb holds only the in-frame ones, with some missing. This sample has 150,000 to 200,000 clones, with roughly 79% found just once. Sample: PBMCs. The receptors derive from a woman in her forties in good health and CMV-seronegative.

The J gene is TRBJ2-7, the V gene TRBV28; 11 nucleotides align to TRBD1. Trimming at V came to 7 bases and at J to 2 bases, leaving 4 bases not matched to a gene. Germline V gene sequence: CDR1 MDHEN, CDR2 SYDVKM. This CDR3 spans 14 amino acids. The CDR3 spells CASTTGQGAYEQYF. The CDR3, as DNA: TGTGCCAGCACCACGGGACAGGGGGCCTACGAGCAGTACTTC.

This chain's CDR3 is CASSSDSPNEKLFF. The CDR3 coding sequence is TGCGCCAGCAGCTCGGACAGCCCTAATGAAAAACTGTTTTTT. The chain recombines TRBV5-1 with TRBJ1-4, with a weak D call TRBD1 (6 bases). Germline CDR1 is SGHRS and CDR2 is YFSETQ. The V gene lost 3 bases and the J gene lost 3 bases, with 9 bases spanning the gap. CDR3 size: 14 residues.

The chain uses TRBV5-4 and TRBJ2-7; 7 positions agree with TRBD1. Germline CDR1 reads SGHNT; CDR2 reads YYREEE (reference sequence). This CDR3 has 15 residues. The J segment lost 3 bases and the V segment lost 0 bases, leaving 6 bases of the junction unmatched. CDR3 in DNA: TGTGCCAGCAGCTTGGCCGGAAACAGGGGCTACGAGCAGTACTTC. It translates to CASSLAGNRGYEQYF. The whole variable domain, filled in from reference TRBV5-4 and TRBJ2-7, reads ETGVTQSPTHLIKTRGQQVTLRCSSQSGHNTVSWYQQALGQGPQFIFQYYREEENGRGNFPPRFSGLQFPNYSSELNVNALELDDSALYLCASSLAGNRGYEQYFGPGTRLTVT.

The chain recombines TRBV6-1 with TRBJ2-3; TRBD1 aligns across 7 bases. This CDR3 region has 14 residues. Germline V gives CDR1 MNHNS, CDR2 SASEGT. The J segment lost 2 bases and the V segment lost 7 bases, leaving 6 bases of the junction unmatched. This chain's CDR3 is CASTRDRATDTQYF. The CDR3 DNA sequence: TGTGCCAGCACCCGTGACAGGGCCACAGATACGCAGTATTTT.

This rearrangement joins TRBV27 to TRBJ2-1; 7 bases map to TRBD2. This CDR3 contains 15 residues. J was trimmed by 6 bases and V by 6 bases; bases with no gene match: 11. The V gene's germline CDR1 is MNHEY and CDR2 SMNVEV (reference sequence). The chain's CDR3 is CASSLGLAETNEQFF. In DNA form, the CDR3 reads TGTGCCAGCAGCCTGGGGCTAGCGGAGACCAATGAGCAGTTCTTC.

The rearrangement uses TRBV27 and TRBJ2-5; 7 positions match TRBD2. Germline-derived CDR1 and CDR2 are MNHEY and SMNVEV (reference sequence). J was trimmed by 4 bases and V by 1 base; bases with no gene match: 3. CDR3 length: 14 amino acids. CDR3: CASSLWGRGETQYF. CDR3 coding DNA: TGTGCCAGCAGTTTATGGGGGAGGGGAGAGACCCAGTACTTC.

In its sample, this clone was seen a few times. V and J are TRBV7-2 and TRBJ2-2; no clear D gene. V was shortened by 2 bases and J by 5 bases, with 12 bases between the two germline ends. The CDR3 consists of 15 residues. The germline CDR1 and CDR2 sequences are SGHTA and FQGNSA. CDR3 residues: CASSLTRVGTGELFF. CDR3 DNA: TGTGCCAGCAGCTTAACCAGAGTCGGGACCGGGGAGCTGTTTTTT.